This T cell receptor beta chain was sequenced for a study of regulatory T cells in long-lasting Graves disease. This clonotype was picked up many times. The antigen is undetermined. The ends lost 3 bases at V and 5 bases at J; junction bases unmatched: 8. Germline loops: CDR1 LNHNV, CDR2 YYDKDF (reference sequence). CDR3 length equals 16 residues. General observations from the study: Persistent disease favored TRBV28, TRBJ1-2 and TRBJ2-5.

For TCR beta, libraries came from iRepertoire HTBI primers and Arm-PCR of CDR3 regions. Under the authors' procedure: The samples included roughly 62 TRBV and around 15 TRBJ segments. TCRdb analysed the multiplex PCR reads with MiXCR anew, one entry per CDR3 protein. V and J calls and clone size were set by TCRdb, not the authors. The data hold about 440,000 distinct CDR3 sequences, with 16% observed a single time. As for time point: newly diagnosed GD, antithyroid drugs for less than 3 months. The TCR library was made from RNA that had been extracted from PBMCs in TRIzol. This same sample was also taken into another study, of T cells in Graves' hyperthyroidism and ophthalmopathy. That report adds: Thyroid ultrasound and orbital computed tomography, with clinical symptoms and serum thyroxine and TRAb, informed diagnoses. Most thyroid clonotypes that were expanded above 0.001 also turned up in blood.

Sequenced here: peripheral blood mononuclear cells (PBMCs), sampled at new diagnosis, from a patient treated with antithyroid drugs. The rearrangement links TRBV15 to TRBJ2-7; 12 bases agree with TRBD2. The sequence was obtained from a woman younger than 35 with Graves disease. For the CDR3, the DNA is TGTGCCACCAGCAGGAGCAGACTAGCGGGAGATCACGAGCAGTACTTC. Translated, it gives CATSRSRLAGDHEQYF.